Each of the 2 T cell receptor beta chains below was sequenced from the same sample in a study of Ad26.COV2.S vaccination and SARS-CoV-2 variants. Repertoires were generated with immunoSEQ multiplex PCR, while TCRdb's copy carries only in-frame clones and drops some. The sample includes 180,000 or so clones, about 83% of them seen just once. The sample here was peripheral blood, taken after recovery from COVID-19. These receptors were obtained from a human donor who had recovered from COVID-19.

This rearrangement joins TRBV21-1 to TRBJ1-2; the table assigns TRBD1, which was not confirmed against the DNA. TRBV21-1 is a known pseudogene. The CDR3 has 14 amino acids. CDR3 in amino acids: CASSLQGEGFGYTF. CDR3 nucleotides: TGTGCCAGCAGCTTACAGGGTGAGGGCTTCGGCTACACCTTC.

J is TRBJ2-3 and V is TRBV9, with 15 bases aligning to TRBD2. There are 18 residues in the CDR3. CDR1 is SGDLS and CDR2 is YYNGEE in the germline V gene. Germline trimming cut 4 bases from V and 1 base from J; bases unmatched to any gene: 7. The CDR3 DNA reads as TGTGCCAGCAGCCCGCGGACTAGCGGGGGGGCCCGCACAGATACGCAGTATTTT. This sequence encodes CASSPRTSGGARTDTQYF. The full variable domain, with the rest looked up from reference TRBV9 and TRBJ2-3, is DSGVTQTPKHLITATGQRVTLRCSPRSGDLSVYWYQQSLDQGLQFLIQYYNGEERAKGNILERFSAQQFPDLHSELNLSSLELGDSALYFCASSPRTSGGARTDTQYFGPGTRLTVL.